The 18 T cell receptor beta chains in this list originate from one sample, sequenced in a study of blood T cell repertoires in COVID-19. This table comes from immunoSEQ multiplex PCR, and its TCRdb copy is limited to in-frame clones, with some not included. This table has fewer than 70,000 clones, around 84% appearing once. The material sequenced was peripheral blood. The source of these receptors is a human donor in a cohort sampled during active COVID-19.

The V call is TRBV19, the J call TRBJ1-5; the match to TRBD1 covers 7 bases. This CDR3 region has 16 residues. Germline values: CDR1 LNHDA, CDR2 SQIVND (reference sequence). J was trimmed by 4 bases and V by 5 bases; bases with no gene match: 11. DNA of the CDR3: TGTGCCAGTAGTTTGTGGGGCAGGGGGGATAATCAGCCCCAGCATTTT. Protein product: CASSLWGRGDNQPQHF.

This sequence joins TRBV28 and TRBJ2-5, with unresolved D. Trimming cost V 6 bases and J 13 bases, with 15 bases left between them. Germline V gene lookup returns CDR1 MDHEN and CDR2 SYDVKM. The CDR3 is 11 residues long. The CDR3 sequence is CASSRHVVAYF. The CDR3 DNA sequence: TGTGCCAGCAGCAGACATGTCGTTGCGTACTTC.

This chain links TRBV5-1 with TRBJ2-7; TRBD2 matches at 13 bases. The germline gives CDR1 SGHRS, CDR2 YFSETQ. The CDR3 sequence is 17 residues long. V trimming: 0 bases; J trimming: 5 bases; junction bases outside the gene matches: 8. The CDR3 spells CASSLAAGLAGLDEQYF. Written as DNA, the CDR3 is TGCGCCAGCAGCTTGGCCGCGGGACTAGCGGGACTCGACGAGCAGTACTTC.

This chain joins TRBV27 and TRBJ1-2; a possible D gene is TRBD1 (6 bases). Germline V gene data show CDR1 as MNHEY and CDR2 as SMNVEV (reference sequence). This CDR3 comprises 14 residues. CDR3 bases: TGTGCTGTTTTTGGGGGACATCCTAACTATGGCTACACCTTC. Translated: CAVFGGHPNYGYTF.

The chain carries TRBV10-3 and TRBJ2-7, with 9 nucleotides matching TRBD2. The V segment lost 4 bases and the J segment 4 bases; nucleotides outside the gene matches: 8. There are 15 residues in the CDR3. CDR1 and CDR2 (germline): ENHRY, SYGVKD. Here the CDR3 DNA reads TGTGCCATCAGTGTAGGGCGGGAGGGGGTATACGAGCAGTACTTC. Protein product: CAISVGREGVYEQYF.

This clone occurred a few times. The rearrangement joins TRBV5-5 to TRBJ2-7; 7 bases are shared with TRBD2. Trimming cost V 4 bases and J 4 bases; bases outside gene matches: 5. The CDR3 length is 13 residues. Germline-derived CDR1 and CDR2 are SGHKS and YYEKEE (reference sequence). The CDR3 DNA reads TGTGCCAGCAGCCTGGGGGGAGGGTACGAGCAGTACTTC. Amino acid sequence: CASSLGGGYEQYF.

This clone was seen a few times. V is TRBV5-1 and J is TRBJ1-3, with D perhaps matching TRBD1 (5 bases). The CDR3 has 16 amino acids. Trimming removed 2 bases at V and 0 bases at J, with 12 bases between. Germline lookup yields CDR1 SGHRS and CDR2 YFSETQ. The CDR3 DNA reads as TGCGCCAGCAGCTTCCAGGGAAGGGACTCTGGAAACACCATATATTTT. It specifies CASSFQGRDSGNTIYF.

The genes are TRBV4-1 and TRBJ2-5; unclear D gene. Germline V gene data show CDR1 as MGHRA and CDR2 as YSYEKL. This CDR3 comprises 11 residues. V was pared by 5 bases and J by 4 bases, with 5 bases between. This CDR3 reads CASSGPETQYF. CDR3 nucleotides: TGCGCCAGCAGCGGGCCAGAGACCCAGTACTTC.

V is TRBV28 and J is TRBJ1-2; maybe TRBD1 (5 bases). Germline CDR1 and CDR2: MDHEN and SYDVKM. This CDR3 is 13 amino acids long. Trimming cost V 7 bases and J 7 bases, with 16 bases left between them. CDR3 loop: CASTRRGRGGYTF. The CDR3, as DNA: TGTGCCAGCACCCGGAGGGGTCGGGGTGGCTACACCTTC.

The chain is built from TRBV28 and TRBJ2-3; D is ambiguous. Trimming stripped 6 bases from V and 3 bases from J, with 13 bases between. The CDR3 runs 14 residues. Germline lookup yields CDR1 MDHEN and CDR2 SYDVKM. The CDR3 reads CASRPPLRTDTQYF. CDR3 nucleotides: TGTGCCAGCAGGCCCCCGCTGCGGACAGATACGCAGTATTTT.

This sequence joins TRBV6-2 or TRBV6-3 and TRBJ1-2, with TRBD1 matching over 10 bases. The V and J ends lost 5 bases and 3 bases, in that order; junction bases with no gene match: 6. The germline CDR1 and CDR2 sequences are MNHEY and SVGEGT. There are 15 residues in the CDR3. This CDR3 is CASSTRTGGHYGYTF. The DNA of the CDR3 is TGTGCCAGCAGTACCCGGACAGGGGGACACTATGGCTACACCTTC.

The V gene is TRBV18, the J gene TRBJ2-1, with D perhaps TRBD2 (6 bases). CDR3 length: 16 amino acids. With 3 bases removed from V and 1 base from J, the gap between germline ends came to 13 bases. CDR1 and CDR2 from the germline V gene are KGHSH and LQKENI. CDR3 DNA sequence: TGTGCCAGCTCACCTCAAGGAGGGTCGTCCTACAATGAGCAGTTCTTC. This codes for CASSPQGGSSYNEQFF.

The chain couples TRBV11-2 to TRBJ1-1; TRBD1 is a possible D gene (5 bases). The CDR3 covers 12 residues. V was trimmed by 5 bases and J by 3 bases, leaving 7 bases between them. In germline, CDR1 is SGHAT, CDR2 FQNNGV. The CDR3 is CASSLTDTEAFF. Written as DNA, the CDR3 is TGTGCCAGCAGCCTGACAGACACTGAAGCTTTCTTT.

The chain joins TRBV11-1 to TRBJ2-3; 8 nucleotides align to TRBD1. With 5 bases clipped from V and 6 bases from J, the junction kept 7 bases outside the gene matches. The CDR3 is 14 residues long. From germline, CDR1 is SGHAT and CDR2 FQDESV (reference sequence). The DNA for the CDR3 is TGTGCCAGCAGCCGACAGGGGACCAAGGATACGCAGTATTTT. Protein product: CASSRQGTKDTQYF.

The chain uses TRBV19 and TRBJ2-2; possibly TRBD1 for D (5 bases). This CDR3 region has 14 residues. The germline CDR1 and CDR2 sequences are LNHDA and SQIVND (reference sequence). V lost 2 bases and J lost 4, with 8 bases in between. The CDR3 nucleotides are TGTGCCAGTAGTATACAGGGAAGCACCGGGGAGCTGTTTTTT. This sequence encodes CASSIQGSTGELFF.

V usage is TRBV6-5 and J usage is TRBJ1-2; D is perhaps TRBD1 (5 bases). The V end was cut by 2 bases, the J end by 3 bases, with 7 bases between. CDR1 MNHEY and CDR2 SVGAGI come from the germline V gene. This CDR3 spans 13 amino acids. CDR3 nucleotide sequence: TGTGCCAGCAGTTACGGACAACACTATGGCTACACCTTC. Amino acid sequence: CASSYGQHYGYTF.

The rearrangement joins TRBV6-5 to TRBJ2-1; D is unclear. Trimming took off 7 bases at V and 6 bases at J, with 13 bases between the two ends. Per the germline V gene, CDR1 is MNHEY and CDR2 is SVGAGI. The CDR3 is made up of 13 amino acids. CDR3 residues: CASTLPASNEQFF. CDR3 nucleotides: TGTGCCAGCACACTCCCCGCGAGCAATGAGCAGTTCTTC.

The chain uses TRBV2 and TRBJ2-7; no firm D call. The germline V and J ends were trimmed by 7 bases and 6 bases, with 16 bases remaining between them. Germline loops: CDR1 SNHLY, CDR2 FYNNEI. The CDR3 length is 13 residues. The DNA for the CDR3 is TGTGCCAGCATCGGAAAGAAACGAGGCGAGCAGTACTTC. This encodes CASIGKKRGEQYF.